This TCR beta chain was recovered during a study of blood T cell repertoires in COVID-19. Background on the study: T cells, B-cell-depleted T cells, or PBMCs provided the cDNA or gDNA that served as material.

This CDR3 spans 14 amino acids. Trimming stripped 0 bases from V and 6 bases from J, with 11 bases between. The V gene's germline CDR1 is GTSNPN and CDR2 SVGIG (reference sequence). TCRdb keeps only in-frame clones here, not all; method: immunoSEQ multiplex PCR. The repertoire holds fewer than 500,000 clones, with 70% to 90% as singletons. The origin of this receptor is a man aged 18 to 30 with COVID-19, enrolled during active disease. The chain joins TRBV30 to TRBJ2-2; a weak D match, TRBD1 (5 bases). Sequencing was performed on peripheral blood. This CDR3 is CAWSVGVFSGELFF. The CDR3 DNA follows: TGTGCCTGGAGTGTAGGGGTATTTTCCGGGGAGCTGTTTTTT.